Detailed here is one T cell receptor (beta chain). This clonotype was observed a handful of times. Its antigen is unknown. Base qualities are not recorded, but no much larger clone differs from it by a single base. The reads were generated on an Illumina NovaSeq 6000. TCRalpha and TCRbeta cDNA libraries were built by 5'RACE with constant-segment primers, adding sample barcodes and unique molecular identifiers. RNA was extracted from every sample with Trizol reagent. Library amplification was performed in two PCR steps, and a second sample barcode and Illumina TruSeq adapters were introduced in the second step. Sequencing of libraries was performed on an Illumina NovaSeq with 2 x 150 bp paired-end reads. Per the source publication's procedure: Reads were demultiplexed and collapsed into UMI-guided consensus sequences with migec v1.2.7. Using mixcr v2.1.11, UMI consensuses were aligned to TRA and TRB V and J templates and then assembled into clonotypes. A clonotype was counted as expanded or contracted only when both edgeR and NoisET called the clonotype significant, with the noise models trained on biological replicates. For edgeR calls, the cutoffs were a false discovery rate-adjusted p below 0.01 and a log2 fold-change threshold of 1. As an exploratory analysis of dynamics, max-normalized trajectories of the 1000 most abundant clonotypes were examined by PCA with hierarchical clustering. The CD4 or CD8 phenotype of responding clones was assigned using the separately sequenced CD4+ and CD8+ repertoires. In TCRdb, the public reads were trimmed at Q25 with fastp and aligned with MiXCR, with productive beta chains retained. Each CDR3 protein appears once, grouped with its most common genes and DNA. These V and J calls derive from TCRdb rather than the authors' analysis. The sample table contains 500,000 to 600,000 distinct CDR3 sequences; only one count was recorded for under 20% of them. The top ten constitute around 11% of the sample.

Compared with germline, V lacks 6 bases and J lacks 7 bases; bases without a gene match: 11. Spanning cysteine to phenylalanine, the CDR3 consists of 14 amino acids. Only CDR3 DNA remains: 42 bases, in frame from the first base. CDR1 and CDR2 are read off the germline V gene as ENHRY and SYGVKD. This entry belongs to a study of T-cell memory formation after mild COVID-19 (dated by TCRdb to 2020 to 2022). For the study in its entirety: TCR sequence clusters from the two donors were largely donor specific. T-cell clones expanding and contracting after mild COVID-19 in a couple of donors were tracked by longitudinal TCRalpha and TCRbeta repertoire sequencing. Two young, previously healthy adult volunteers, one female and one male, were included in the cohort.

Ficoll-Paque density gradient centrifugation was used to isolate PBMCs. What the study reported, not specific to this receptor: Contracting CD4+ clones were located mainly in the CM and EM memory subsets, whereas CD8+ clones were found to be enriched in EMRA. Some responding clones were detected in pre-infection memory, which suggested that pre-existing cross-reactive memory T cells had joined the SARS-CoV-2 response. SARS-CoV-2 specificity of the second-wave clones peaking on day 37 was not confirmed. The study covered only two mild cases, and larger cohorts including severe cases with pre-infection samples were considered necessary. Clones that contracted from day 15 to 85 showed balanced CD4/CD8 phenotypes, whereas a second wave of clones that expanded from day 15 to 37 leaned towards CD4+.

This receptor was taken from an adult woman who had mild COVID-19 (a few samples of this study predate the infection). The sample titles of this study are shuffled in the database, so cell type and time point are left out; the donor was told from shared clones. The sequence links TRBV10-3 to TRBJ1-1, with 7 junctional bases fitting TRBD1. The sequenced sample was PBMCs or a T cell subset sorted from them (not recorded which). The CDR3 region: CAISGGGARNEAFF. The DNA sequence is as follows: TGTGCCATCAGCGGAGGGGGCGCCCGGAATGAAGCTTTCTTT.